One sample yielded the 18 T cell receptor beta chains listed below, sequenced in a study of siplizumab effects on memory and regulatory T cells. Measured with immunoSEQ multiplex PCR; TCRdb has only the in-frame clones, and not every one. The sample includes 9,900 or so clones, just over 45% of them seen just once. The mixed lymphocyte reaction cells underwent coculture at 37°C for 5 to 6 days. These receptors are not linked to any known antigen. The sample was CFSE-low (dividing) CD4+ T cells sorted from an allogeneic mixed lymphocyte reaction. The receptors derive from a human donor in good health; the cells came from an allogeneic mixed lymphocyte reaction.

V usage is TRBV30 and J usage is TRBJ2-3; possible D gene TRBD2, 5 bases. With 3 bases removed from V and 7 bases from J, the gap between germline ends came to 29 bases. Germline V gene lookup returns CDR1 GTSNPN and CDR2 SVGIG (reference sequence). The CDR3 contains 18 residues. The DNA of the CDR3 is TGTGCCTGGAGGTTCCGGGGAATCCTCCTCCGGGCCGAAAATACGCAGTATTTT. This sequence encodes CAWRFRGILLRAENTQYF.

The chain employs TRBV6-1 and TRBJ2-1; possibly TRBD2 for D (6 bases). There are 17 residues in the CDR3. V dropped 1 base and J dropped 4 bases, with 17 bases sitting between them. Looked up from germline, CDR1 is MNHNS and CDR2 is SASEGT. CDR3 in amino acids: CASSEGRRAGSYNEQFF. The CDR3 bases are TGTGCCAGCAGTGAAGGCCGGCGGGCGGGAAGTTACAATGAGCAGTTCTTC.

The chain links TRBV2 to TRBJ2-1; 8 bases align to TRBD1. Germline V gene data show CDR1 as SNHLY and CDR2 as FYNNEI. The CDR3 length is 16 residues. Trimming removed 7 bases from V and 3 bases from J; junction bases left unmatched: 11. CDR3 nucleotide sequence: TGTGCCAGCATCGGACGGACAGGGCACAGCTACAATGAGCAGTTCTTC. The encoded protein is CASIGRTGHSYNEQFF. The whole variable domain, remainder taken from reference TRBV2 and TRBJ2-1, is EPEVTQTPSHQVTQMGQEVILRCVPISNHLYFYWYRQILGQKVEFLVSFYNNEISEKSEIFDDQFSVERPDGSNFTLKIRSTKLEDSAMYFCASIGRTGHSYNEQFFGPGTRLTVL.

V and J are TRBV6-5 and TRBJ1-4; 9 bases line up with TRBD1. The CDR3 has 15 amino acids. From germline, CDR1 is MNHEY and CDR2 SVGAGI. V lost 5 bases, J lost 5 bases, and 6 bases stayed unmatched. The CDR3 loop reads CASSRGTGRNEKLFF. DNA of the CDR3: TGTGCCAGCAGTCGCGGGACAGGGAGAAATGAAAAACTGTTTTTT.

The chain uses TRBV7-8 and TRBJ2-2, with 10 positions matching TRBD2. From germline, CDR1 is SGHVS and CDR2 FQNEAQ. With 5 bases clipped from V and 6 bases from J, the junction kept 12 bases outside the gene matches. The CDR3 has 17 amino acids. Here the CDR3 reads CASSPTLAGVGAGELFF. The CDR3 bases are TGTGCCAGCAGCCCCACCCTAGCGGGAGTTGGAGCCGGGGAGCTGTTTTTT. The entire variable domain, with the rest obtained from reference TRBV7-8 and TRBJ2-2, is as follows: GAGVSQSPRYKVAKRGQDVALRCDPISGHVSLFWYQQALGQGPEFLTYFQNEAQLDKSGLPSDRFFAERPEGSVSTLKIQRTQQEDSAVYLCASSPTLAGVGAGELFFGEGSRLTVL.

The CDR3 loop is CASSRGGTENNEQFF. CDR3 coding DNA: TGCGCCAGCAGCCGCGGTGGGACAGAGAACAATGAGCAGTTCTTC. The chain carries TRBV5-1 and TRBJ2-1, with 7 positions matching TRBD1. The germline V gene has CDR1 SGHRS and CDR2 YFSETQ. V lost 4 bases, J lost 5 bases, and 9 bases stayed unmatched. The CDR3 length is 15 residues.

The chain joins TRBV12-1 to TRBJ2-5. TRBV12-1 is a pseudogene segment. This CDR3 is built from 12 residues. This CDR3 is CASSFAGETQYF. CDR3 bases: TGTGCCAGCAGCTTTGCGGGGGAGACCCAGTACTTC.

The chain has TRBV5-6 and TRBJ2-1; 8 positions match TRBD2. Germline CDR1 SGHDT, CDR2 YYEEEE. The CDR3 is 14 residues long. V lost 2 bases to trimming and J lost 10 bases; unmatched junction nucleotides: 8. The CDR3 region has the DNA TGTGCCAGCAGCTTTGGACTAGCCCAGTCAGAGCAGTTCTTC. This gives the protein CASSFGLAQSEQFF. Full variable domain (outside the CDR3, taken from reference TRBV5-6 and TRBJ2-1): DAGVTQSPTHLIKTRGQQVTLRCSPKSGHDTVSWYQQALGQGPQFIFQYYEEEERQRGNFPDRFSGHQFPNYSSELNVNALLLGDSALYLCASSFGLAQSEQFFGPGTRLTVL.

The rearrangement uses TRBV9 and TRBJ2-1, with TRBD2 matching 7 bases. The CDR3 runs 15 residues. The V segment lost 6 bases and the J segment 2 bases; nucleotides outside the gene matches: 8. Germline CDR1 is SGDLS and CDR2 is YYNGEE. In DNA form, the CDR3 reads TGTGCCAGCAAAAAAACTAGCGACCCCTACAATGAGCAGTTCTTC. As protein: CASKKTSDPYNEQFF.

The V and J genes are TRBV11-2 and TRBJ2-5; D is unresolved. The closer fit of TRBJ2-7 to the DNA end suggests the J call may be wrong. Germline V lookup: CDR1 SGHAT, CDR2 FQNNGV. This CDR3 contains 16 residues. CDR3 residues: CASSLGLRQGAHEQYF. The CDR3 DNA sequence: TGTGCCAGCAGCTTAGGCCTCAGGCAAGGCGCACACGAGCAGTACTTC.

This clone was observed a few times. The V and J genes are TRBV4-2 and TRBJ2-3, with D hard to call. CDR3 length equals 13 residues. Germline V gene lookup returns CDR1 LGHNA and CDR2 YNFKEQ. V lost 1 base, J lost 8 bases, and 10 bases lay in between. As DNA, the CDR3 is TGTGCCAGCAGCCAAGGCAGACGAAGTACGCAGTATTTT. The encoded protein is CASSQGRRSTQYF.

The rearrangement joins TRBV7-9 to TRBJ2-2; D may match TRBD1 or TRBD2 (5 bases each). Germline loops: CDR1 SEHNR, CDR2 FQNEAQ (reference sequence). V was trimmed by 6 bases and J by 6 bases, leaving 11 bases between them. There are 13 residues in the CDR3. The CDR3, as DNA: TGTGCCAGCAGGCAAGGGACGGCCGGGGAGCTGTTTTTT. Its protein product is CASRQGTAGELFF.

V and J are TRBV7-2 and TRBJ1-1; the D is unclear. V was trimmed by 2 bases and J by 8 bases, leaving 9 bases between them. CDR3 size: 12 residues. From germline, CDR1 is SGHTA and CDR2 FQGNSA. CDR3 amino acids: CASSLTRAEAFF. The CDR3 coding sequence is TGTGCCAGCAGCTTAACCCGGGCCGAAGCTTTCTTT. The variable domain in full, with the rest retrieved from reference TRBV7-2 and TRBJ1-1, is GAGVSQSPSNKVTEKGKDVELRCDPISGHTALYWYRQSLGQGLEFLIYFQGNSAPDKSGLPSDRFSAERTGGSVSTLTIQRTQQEDSAVYLCASSLTRAEAFFGQGTRLTVV.

This chain connects TRBV18 to TRBJ1-3; the D is unclear. CDR1 and CDR2 (germline): KGHSH, LQKENI. The CDR3 consists of 16 residues. Trimming took 1 base from V and 0 from J, leaving 10 bases between them. CDR3 region: CASSPRLRDSGNTIYF. For the CDR3, the DNA is TGTGCCAGCTCACCACGACTGAGAGACTCTGGAAACACCATATATTTT.

This clone was seen a handful of times. The chain is built from TRBV30 and TRBJ1-6; a weak D match, TRBD1 (5 bases). The length of the CDR3 is 13 residues. V gave up 2 bases and J gave up 9 bases, with 11 bases separating them. CDR1 is GTSNPN and CDR2 is SVGIG in the germline V gene (reference sequence). The CDR3 loop reads CAWSHRLGSPLHF. Written as DNA, the CDR3 is TGTGCCTGGAGTCACAGGTTAGGTTCACCCCTCCACTTT.

This clone is medium-sized by share. V is TRBV6-5 and J is TRBJ2-7; TRBD1 matches at 7 bases. The length of the CDR3 is 14 residues. Germline trimming cut 8 bases from V and 5 bases from J; bases unmatched to any gene: 12. CDR1 and CDR2 from the germline V gene are MNHEY and SVGAGI. The CDR3 protein is CASGRSRGRHEQYF. In DNA, the CDR3 is TGTGCCAGCGGTCGGTCTAGGGGGCGTCACGAGCAGTACTTC.

By its share, this clone is medium-sized. The rearrangement links TRBV5-1 to TRBJ2-3, with 13 positions matching TRBD2. Per the germline V gene, CDR1 is SGHRS and CDR2 is YFSETQ. This CDR3 has 15 amino acids. The J segment lost 4 bases and the V segment lost 6 bases, leaving 5 bases of the junction unmatched. This CDR3 reads CASTQGLAGSDTQYF. The DNA for the CDR3 is TGCGCCAGCACCCAGGGACTAGCGGGATCAGATACGCAGTATTTT. The complete variable domain, with remaining parts taken from reference TRBV5-1 and TRBJ2-3, reads KAGVTQTPRYLIKTRGQQVTLSCSPISGHRSVSWYQQTPGQGLQFLFEYFSETQRNKGNFPGRFSGRQFSNSRSEMNVSTLELGDSALYLCASTQGLAGSDTQYFGPGTRLTVL.

This clone has only a few counts. The chain links TRBV12-5 to TRBJ1-1; D not resolved. CDR1 and CDR2 (germline): LGHNT, FRNRAP. With 3 bases removed from V and 2 bases from J, the gap between germline ends came to 13 bases. The CDR3 totals 15 residues. The DNA for the CDR3 is TGTGCTAGTGGTTTAGAACCCCGGGGTAACACTGAAGCTTTCTTT. Translated: CASGLEPRGNTEAFF.